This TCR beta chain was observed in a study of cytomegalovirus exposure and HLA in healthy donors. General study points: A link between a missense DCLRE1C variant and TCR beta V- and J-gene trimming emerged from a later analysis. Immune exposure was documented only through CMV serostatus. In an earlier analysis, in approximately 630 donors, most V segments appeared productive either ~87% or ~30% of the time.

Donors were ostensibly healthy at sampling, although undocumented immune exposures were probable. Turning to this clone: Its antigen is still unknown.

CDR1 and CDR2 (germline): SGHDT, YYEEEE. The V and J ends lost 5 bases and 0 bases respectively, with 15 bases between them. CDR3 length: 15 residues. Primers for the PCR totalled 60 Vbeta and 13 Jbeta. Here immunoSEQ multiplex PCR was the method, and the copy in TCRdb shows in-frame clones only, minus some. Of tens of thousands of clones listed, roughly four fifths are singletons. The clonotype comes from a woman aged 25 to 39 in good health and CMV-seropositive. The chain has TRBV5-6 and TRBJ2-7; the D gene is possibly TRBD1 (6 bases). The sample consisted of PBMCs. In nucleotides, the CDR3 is TGTGCCAGCAGACCGGACAGAATGAGCTCCTACGAGCAGTACTTC. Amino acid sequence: CASRPDRMSSYEQYF.